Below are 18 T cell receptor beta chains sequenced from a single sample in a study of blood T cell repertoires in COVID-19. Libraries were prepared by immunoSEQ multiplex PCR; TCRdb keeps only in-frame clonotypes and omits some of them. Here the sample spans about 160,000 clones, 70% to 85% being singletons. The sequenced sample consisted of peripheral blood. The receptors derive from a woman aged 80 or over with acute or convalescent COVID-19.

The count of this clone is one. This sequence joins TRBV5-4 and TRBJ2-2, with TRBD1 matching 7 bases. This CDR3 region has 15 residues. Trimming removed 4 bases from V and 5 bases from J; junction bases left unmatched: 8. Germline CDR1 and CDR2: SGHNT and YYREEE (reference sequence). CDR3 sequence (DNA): TGTGCCAGCAGCCGTGCACAGGGGAGAACCGGGGAGCTGTTTTTT. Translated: CASSRAQGRTGELFF.

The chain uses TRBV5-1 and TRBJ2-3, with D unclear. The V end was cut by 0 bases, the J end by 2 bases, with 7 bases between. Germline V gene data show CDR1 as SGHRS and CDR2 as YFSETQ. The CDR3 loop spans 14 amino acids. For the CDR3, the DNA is TGCGCCAGCAGCTTGGAACAGATCACAGATACGCAGTATTTT. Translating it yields CASSLEQITDTQYF.

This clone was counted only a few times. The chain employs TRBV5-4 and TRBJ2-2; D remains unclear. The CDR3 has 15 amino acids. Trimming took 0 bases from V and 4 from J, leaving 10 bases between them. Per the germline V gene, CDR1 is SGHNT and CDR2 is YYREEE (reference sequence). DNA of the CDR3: TGTGCCAGCAGCTTGGATATTCAGGTCACCGGGGAGCTGTTTTTT. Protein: CASSLDIQVTGELFF.

The CDR3 coding sequence is TGCGCCAGCGGCAGGGACAGCAGCTCCTACGAGCAGTACTTC. As protein: CASGRDSSSYEQYF. The V and J genes are TRBV5-1 and TRBJ2-7; 7 bases are shared with TRBD1. The CDR3 extends over 14 amino acids. With V trimmed by 7 bases and J by 0 bases, 7 bases remained unmatched. Germline values: CDR1 SGHRS, CDR2 YFSETQ.

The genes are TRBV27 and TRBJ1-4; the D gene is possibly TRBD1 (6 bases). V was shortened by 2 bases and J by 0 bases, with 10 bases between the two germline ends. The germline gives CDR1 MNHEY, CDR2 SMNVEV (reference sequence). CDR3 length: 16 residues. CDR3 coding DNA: TGTGCCAGCAGTTTAACAGGGACCGCAACTAATGAAAAACTGTTTTTT. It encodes CASSLTGTATNEKLFF.

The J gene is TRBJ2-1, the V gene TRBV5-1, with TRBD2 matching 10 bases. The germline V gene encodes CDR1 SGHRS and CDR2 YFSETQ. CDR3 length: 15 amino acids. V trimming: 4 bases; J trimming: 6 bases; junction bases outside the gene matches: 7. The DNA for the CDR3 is TGCGCCAGCAGCCCCGCTAGCGGGAGCTTCAATGAGCAGTTCTTC. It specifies CASSPASGSFNEQFF.

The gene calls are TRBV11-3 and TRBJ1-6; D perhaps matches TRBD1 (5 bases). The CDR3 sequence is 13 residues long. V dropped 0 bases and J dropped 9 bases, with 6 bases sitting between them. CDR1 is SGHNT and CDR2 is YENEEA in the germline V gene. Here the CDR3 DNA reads TGTGCCAGCAGCTTAGATAGGGGTTCACCCCTCCACTTT. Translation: CASSLDRGSPLHF. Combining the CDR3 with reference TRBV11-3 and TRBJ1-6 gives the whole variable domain EAGVVQSPRYKIIEKKQPVAFWCNPISGHNTLYWYLQNLGQGPELLIRYENEEAVDDSQLPKDRFSAERLKGVDSTLKIQPAELGDSAVYLCASSLDRGSPLHFGNGTRLTVT.

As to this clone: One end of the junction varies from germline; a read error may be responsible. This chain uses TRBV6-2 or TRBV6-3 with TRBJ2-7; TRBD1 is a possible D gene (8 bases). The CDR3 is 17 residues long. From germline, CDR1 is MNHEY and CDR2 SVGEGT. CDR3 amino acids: CASSGTGGETYELLSDF. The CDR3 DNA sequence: TGTGCCAGCAGCGGCACAGGGGGGGAAACCTACGAGTTACTTTCGGACTTC.

The CDR3 sequence: CASSRPGTGGDGYTF. The CDR3 DNA reads as TGTGCCAGCAGCCGCCCCGGGACAGGGGGAGATGGCTACACCTTC. The V gene is TRBV14, the J gene TRBJ1-2, with 11 bases fitting TRBD1. The CDR3 runs to 15 residues. Germline V lookup: CDR1 SGHDN, CDR2 FVKESK. Unmatched junction bases numbered 7, after V lost 4 bases and J lost 6 bases.

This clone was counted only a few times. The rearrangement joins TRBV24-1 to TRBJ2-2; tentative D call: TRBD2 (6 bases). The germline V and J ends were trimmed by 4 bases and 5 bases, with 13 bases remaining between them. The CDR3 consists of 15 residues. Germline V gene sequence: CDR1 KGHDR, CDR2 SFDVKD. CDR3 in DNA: TGTGCCACCAGTGACGCCCTAGCGACTACCGGGGAGCTGTTTTTT. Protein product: CATSDALATTGELFF.

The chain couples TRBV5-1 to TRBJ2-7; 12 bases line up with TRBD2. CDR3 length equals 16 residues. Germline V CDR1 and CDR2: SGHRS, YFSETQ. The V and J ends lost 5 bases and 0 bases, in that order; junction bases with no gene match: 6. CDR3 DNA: TGCGCCAGCAGGCCTTTGACTAGCGGGAGCTCCTACGAGCAGTACTTC. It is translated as CASRPLTSGSSYEQYF.

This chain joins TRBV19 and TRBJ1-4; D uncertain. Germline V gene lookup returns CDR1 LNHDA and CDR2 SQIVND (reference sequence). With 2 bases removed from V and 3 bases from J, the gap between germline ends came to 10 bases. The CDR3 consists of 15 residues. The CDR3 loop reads CASSIYGSPNEKLFF. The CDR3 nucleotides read TGTGCCAGTAGTATATATGGCAGTCCTAATGAAAAACTGTTTTTT.

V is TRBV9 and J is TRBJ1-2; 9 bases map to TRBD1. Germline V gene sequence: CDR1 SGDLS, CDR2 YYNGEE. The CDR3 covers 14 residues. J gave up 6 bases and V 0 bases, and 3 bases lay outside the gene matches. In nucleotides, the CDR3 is TGTGCCAGCAGCGTAGTACAGGGGGCTGATGGCTACACCTTC. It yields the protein CASSVVQGADGYTF.

CDR3 DNA sequence: TGTGCCAGCAGCGTAGTTCTAGCGGGAGGTTTGGGTGAGCAGTTCTTC. It codes for CASSVVLAGGLGEQFF. The chain is built from TRBV9 and TRBJ2-1; 11 bases fit TRBD2. Unmatched junction bases numbered 8, after V lost 0 bases and J lost 9 bases. CDR1 is SGDLS and CDR2 is YYNGEE in the germline V gene. The CDR3 sequence is 16 residues long.

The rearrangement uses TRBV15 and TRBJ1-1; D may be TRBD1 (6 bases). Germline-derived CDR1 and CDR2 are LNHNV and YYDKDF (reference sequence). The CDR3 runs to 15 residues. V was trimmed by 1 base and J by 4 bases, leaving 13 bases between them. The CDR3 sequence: CATSRARGARTEAFF. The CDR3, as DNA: TGTGCCACCAGCAGAGCACGGGGGGCGCGCACTGAAGCTTTCTTT.

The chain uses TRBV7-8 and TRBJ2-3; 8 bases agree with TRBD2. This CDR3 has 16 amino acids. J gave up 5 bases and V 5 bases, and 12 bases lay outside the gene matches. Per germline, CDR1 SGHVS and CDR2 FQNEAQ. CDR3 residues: CASSRGAGGGIDTQYF. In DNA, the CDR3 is TGTGCCAGCAGCCGAGGGGCGGGGGGAGGGATAGATACGCAGTATTTT. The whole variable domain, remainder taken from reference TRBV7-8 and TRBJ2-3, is GAGVSQSPRYKVAKRGQDVALRCDPISGHVSLFWYQQALGQGPEFLTYFQNEAQLDKSGLPSDRFFAERPEGSVSTLKIQRTQQEDSAVYLCASSRGAGGGIDTQYFGPGTRLTVL.

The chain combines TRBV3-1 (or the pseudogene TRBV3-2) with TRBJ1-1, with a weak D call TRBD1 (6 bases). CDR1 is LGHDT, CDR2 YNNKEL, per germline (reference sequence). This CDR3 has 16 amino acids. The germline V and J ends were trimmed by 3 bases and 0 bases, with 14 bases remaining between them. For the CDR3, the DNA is TGTGCCAGCAGCCAGTTAGGACAGACAATGAACACTGAAGCTTTCTTT. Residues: CASSQLGQTMNTEAFF.

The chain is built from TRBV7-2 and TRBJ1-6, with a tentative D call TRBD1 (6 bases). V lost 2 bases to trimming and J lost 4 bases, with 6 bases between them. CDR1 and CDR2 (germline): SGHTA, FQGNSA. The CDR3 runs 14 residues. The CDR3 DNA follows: TGTGCCAGCAGCTTACAGGGGTATAATTCACCCCTCCACTTT. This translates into CASSLQGYNSPLHF. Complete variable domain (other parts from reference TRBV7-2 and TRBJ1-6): GAGVSQSPSNKVTEKGKDVELRCDPISGHTALYWYRQSLGQGLEFLIYFQGNSAPDKSGLPSDRFSAERTGGSVSTLTIQRTQQEDSAVYLCASSLQGYNSPLHFGNGTRLTVT.